This T cell receptor beta chain was recorded in a study of CD8 T cells in Susac syndrome. The RNA input was roughly 0.45 to 1 ug, and it was reverse transcribed with random hexamers. A multiplex approach, immunoSEQ multiplex PCR, amplified TCR beta CDR3 across 54 Vbeta and 13 Jbeta. TCRdb used MiXCR to reprocess the immunoSEQ multiplex PCR reads, holding one entry per CDR3 protein. Here the sample spans 180,000 or so distinct CDR3 sequences, 90% to 95% being singletons. High-throughput TCR beta sequencing covered peripheral CD8+ and CD4+ T cells. FACS was used to enrich TEMRA cells, whereas the CD8+ and CD4+ T cells were obtained by negative isolation. The CDR3 covers 13 residues. V was cut by 6 bases and J by 1 base, with 9 bases left in between. Germline loops: CDR1 LNHDA, CDR2 SQIVND (reference sequence).

The sequencing input was CD4+ T cells from PBMCs. V gene TRBV19 combines with J gene TRBJ1-1; possibly TRBD1 for D (5 bases). The clonotype originates from a human donor with multiple sclerosis. DNA of the CDR3: TGTGCCAGTAGCCGGGACGGGAACACTGAAGCTTTCTTT. Encoded protein: CASSRDGNTEAFF.